This TCR beta chain was obtained from a study of T cell responses to AZD1222 COVID-19 vaccine (dated by TCRdb to about 2021). Turning to the overall study: AZD1222 recipients given second doses at about 4 weeks or at about 12 weeks were pooled, since spike-specific TCR depth and breadth were not found to differ between the two schedules. A total of 230 or so trial participants underwent TCR sequencing, of whom around 200 received two doses of AZD1222 and 26 received two doses of the MenACWY control vaccine. Trial participants were enrolled by age into 18-55, 56-69 and 70-plus year subgroups, with approximately 150, 28 and 58 TCR-sequenced participants respectively. Summary of the overall study and its limitations: After two AZD1222 doses, both the breadth and the depth of spike-specific TCRs were significantly higher than at day 0 and than in MenACWY recipients. In the small 56-69-year group, the increase in depth fell short of significance, most likely because of low power. Participants were mostly white British, with more females than males. The authors suggested clonal diversity may have been underestimated. The vaccine-associated CD4 TCRs covered the entire spike protein, and the dominant responses fell in regions 160-218 and 743-854. Conclusions about previously exposed vaccinees are limited, since just 5 or 6 AZD1222 recipients were seropositive for SARS-CoV-2 at baseline. Because no day 14 peak-response samples were available, the repertoires could be characterized only after the peak T cell response. Reportedly, close to half of the unique spike-specific TCRs recognized epitopes lying outside the regions that are mutated in the B.1.351 and B.1.1.7 variants.

CDR1 and CDR2 (DFQATT, SNEGSKA) derive from the germline V gene (reference sequence). V is clipped by 3 bases and J by 2 bases, and the sequence between their germline boundaries is 8 bases long. The CDR3 starts with the cysteine, ends with the phenylalanine, and has 12 residues. Only the CDR3 region is kept as DNA, spanning 36 bases read in frame from base 1. The CDR3 regions of human TCRbeta chains were analyzed by immunosequencing. The study's processing was this. TCRs in the repertoires were matched against a reference library of SARS-CoV-2-specific TCRs that had been generated with the MIRA antigen-specificity platform. Breadth was defined as the fraction of unique TCRs that were SARS-CoV-2-associated, and depth was defined as the fraction of total T cells that were SARS-CoV-2-associated. Using the MIRA data, each spike-specific TCR was mapped to the spike region that the TCR reacts to and placed in a CD4 or CD8 class. Log10-transformed breadth and depth values were compared by one-way ANOVA with Sidak's multiple comparisons tests. Sourced from immuneACCESS, this table was stored by TCRdb with only in-frame sequences that have V and J called. A share of the clones is absent; for the studies checked, an unresolved V gene accounts for under half, and the remainder has no known explanation. The V and J calls and clone size were taken over from that table, and D and trimming were inferred from the DNA. This sample gives 170,000 or so clones in total; around 87% of them show up just once. The ten largest clonotypes hold about 3% of the sample.

Concerning this clone: Its antigen is unknown. No base quality values were provided; no much bigger clone lies one nucleotide off.

Taken with the paper, the label for time point translates to: baseline before first vaccination. Samples from vaccinated people were obtained from the UK trials COV001 and COV002, which included a single-blind randomized controlled phase 2/3 trial of AZD1222 (ChAdOx1 nCoV-19) in healthy adults. For TCRbeta chain sequencing, PBMC samples from trial participants were taken at day 0 and at day 28 after the second dose. The source was peripheral blood, collected on day 0 of AZD1222 vaccination. The origin of this receptor is an adult in good health. The chain is encoded by TRBV20-1 joined to TRBJ2-7; no confident D gene assignment can be made. CDR3 protein: CSASTDTYEQYF. The sequenced DNA: TGCAGTGCTAGTACGGATACCTACGAGCAGTACTTC.